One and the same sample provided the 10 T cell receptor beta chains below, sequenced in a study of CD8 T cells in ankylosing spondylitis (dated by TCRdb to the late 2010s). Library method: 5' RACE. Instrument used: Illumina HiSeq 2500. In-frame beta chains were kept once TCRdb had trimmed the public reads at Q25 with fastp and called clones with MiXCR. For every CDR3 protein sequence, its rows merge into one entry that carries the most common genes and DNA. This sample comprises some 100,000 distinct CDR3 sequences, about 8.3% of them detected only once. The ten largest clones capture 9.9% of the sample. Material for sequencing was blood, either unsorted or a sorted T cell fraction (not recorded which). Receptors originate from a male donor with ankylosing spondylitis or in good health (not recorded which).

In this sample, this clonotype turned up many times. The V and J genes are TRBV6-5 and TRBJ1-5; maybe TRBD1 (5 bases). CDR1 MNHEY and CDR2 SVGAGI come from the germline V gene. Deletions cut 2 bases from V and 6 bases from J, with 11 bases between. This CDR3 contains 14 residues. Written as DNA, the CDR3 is TGTGCCAGCAGTTACGGGGTAGGGACTCAGCCCCAGCATTTT. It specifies CASSYGVGTQPQHF.

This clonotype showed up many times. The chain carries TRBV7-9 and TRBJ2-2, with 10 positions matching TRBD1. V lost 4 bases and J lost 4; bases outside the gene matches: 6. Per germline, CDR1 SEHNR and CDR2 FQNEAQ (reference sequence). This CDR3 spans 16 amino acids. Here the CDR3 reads CASSSAGTGATGELFF. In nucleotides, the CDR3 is TGTGCCAGCAGCTCTGCCGGGACAGGGGCCACCGGGGAGCTGTTTTTT. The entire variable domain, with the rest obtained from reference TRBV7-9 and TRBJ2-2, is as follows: DTGVSQNPRHKITKRGQNVTFRCDPISEHNRLYWYRQTLGQGPEFLTYFQNEAQLEKSRLLSDRFSAERPKGSFSTLEIQRTEQGDSAMYLCASSSAGTGATGELFFGEGSRLTVL.

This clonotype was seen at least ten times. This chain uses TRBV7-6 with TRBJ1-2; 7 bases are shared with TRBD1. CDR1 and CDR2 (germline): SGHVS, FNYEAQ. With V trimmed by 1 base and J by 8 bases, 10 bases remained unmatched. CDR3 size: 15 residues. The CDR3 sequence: CASSLDSGGPEGYTF. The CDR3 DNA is TGTGCCAGCAGCTTAGACTCAGGGGGTCCTGAAGGCTACACCTTC.

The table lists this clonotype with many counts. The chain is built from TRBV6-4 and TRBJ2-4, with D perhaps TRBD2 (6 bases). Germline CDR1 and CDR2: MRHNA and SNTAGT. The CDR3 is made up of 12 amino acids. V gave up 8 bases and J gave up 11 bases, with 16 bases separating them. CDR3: CASPGPPGVQYF. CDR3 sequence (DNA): TGTGCCAGCCCAGGCCCGCCGGGGGTTCAGTACTTC.

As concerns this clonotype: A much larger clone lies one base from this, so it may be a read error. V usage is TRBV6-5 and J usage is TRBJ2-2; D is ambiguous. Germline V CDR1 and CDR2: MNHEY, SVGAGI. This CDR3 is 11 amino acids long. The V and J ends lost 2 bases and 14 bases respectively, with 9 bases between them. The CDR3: CASSYTRLLFF. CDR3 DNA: TGTGCCAGCAGTTACACACGGCTCCTGTTTTTT.

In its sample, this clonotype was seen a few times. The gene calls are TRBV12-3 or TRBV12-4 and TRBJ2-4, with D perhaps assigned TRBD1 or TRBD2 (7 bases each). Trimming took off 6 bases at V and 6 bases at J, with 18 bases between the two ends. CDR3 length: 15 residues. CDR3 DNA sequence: TGTGCCAGCAGCCCAGGGGGGGTTGCTACAAACATTCAGTACTTC. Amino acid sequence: CASSPGGVATNIQYF.

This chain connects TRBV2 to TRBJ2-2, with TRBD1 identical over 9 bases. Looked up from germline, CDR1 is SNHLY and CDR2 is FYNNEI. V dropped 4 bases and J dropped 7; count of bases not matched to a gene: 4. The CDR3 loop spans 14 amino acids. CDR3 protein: CASSGDRVDGELFF. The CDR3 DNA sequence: TGTGCCAGCAGTGGGGACAGGGTGGACGGGGAGCTGTTTTTT.

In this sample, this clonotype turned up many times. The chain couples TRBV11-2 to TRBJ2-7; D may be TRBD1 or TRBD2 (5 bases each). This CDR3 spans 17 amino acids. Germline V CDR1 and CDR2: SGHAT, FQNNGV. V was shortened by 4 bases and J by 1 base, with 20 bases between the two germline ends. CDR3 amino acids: CASSSYRDGKNSYEQYF. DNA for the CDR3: TGTGCCAGCAGCTCGTACCGGGACGGGAAGAATTCCTACGAGCAGTACTTC.

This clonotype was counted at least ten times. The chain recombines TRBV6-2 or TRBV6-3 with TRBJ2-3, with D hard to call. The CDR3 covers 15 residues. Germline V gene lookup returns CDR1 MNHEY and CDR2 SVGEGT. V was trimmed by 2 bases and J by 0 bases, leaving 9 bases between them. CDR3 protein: CASSYGQASTDTQYF. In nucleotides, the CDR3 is TGTGCCAGCAGTTACGGCCAAGCTAGCACAGATACGCAGTATTTT.

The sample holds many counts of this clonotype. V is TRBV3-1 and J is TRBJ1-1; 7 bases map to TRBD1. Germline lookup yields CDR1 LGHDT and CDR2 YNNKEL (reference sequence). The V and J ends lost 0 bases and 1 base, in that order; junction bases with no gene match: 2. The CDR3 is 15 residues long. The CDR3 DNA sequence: TGTGCCAGCAGCCAAGACAGGGGGTCGAACACTGAAGCTTTCTTT. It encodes CASSQDRGSNTEAFF.